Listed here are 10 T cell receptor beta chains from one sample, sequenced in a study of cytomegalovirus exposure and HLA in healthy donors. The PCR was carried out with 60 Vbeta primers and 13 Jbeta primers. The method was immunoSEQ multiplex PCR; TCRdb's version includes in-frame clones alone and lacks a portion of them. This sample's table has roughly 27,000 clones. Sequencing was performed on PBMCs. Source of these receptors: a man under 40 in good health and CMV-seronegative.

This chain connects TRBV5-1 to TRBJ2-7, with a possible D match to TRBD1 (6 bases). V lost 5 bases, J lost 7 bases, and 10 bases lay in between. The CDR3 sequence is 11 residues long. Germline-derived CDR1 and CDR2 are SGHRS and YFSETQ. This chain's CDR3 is CASRATGEQYF. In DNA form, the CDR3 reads TGCGCCAGCAGGGCTACAGGGGAGCAGTACTTC.

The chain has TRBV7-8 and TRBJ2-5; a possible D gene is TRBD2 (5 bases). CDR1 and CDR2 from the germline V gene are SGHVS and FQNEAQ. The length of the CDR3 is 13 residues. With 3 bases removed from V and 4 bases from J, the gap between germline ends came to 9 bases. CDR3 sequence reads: CASSFSSRETQYF. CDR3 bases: TGTGCCAGCAGCTTTTCTAGCCGAGAGACCCAGTACTTC.

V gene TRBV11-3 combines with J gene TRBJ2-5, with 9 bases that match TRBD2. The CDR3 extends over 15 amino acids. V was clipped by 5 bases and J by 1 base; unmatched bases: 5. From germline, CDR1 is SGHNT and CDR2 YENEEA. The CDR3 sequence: CASSPSGRPQETQYF. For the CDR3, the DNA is TGTGCCAGCAGCCCAAGCGGGAGGCCCCAAGAGACCCAGTACTTC. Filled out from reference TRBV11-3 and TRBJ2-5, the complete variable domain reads EAGVVQSPRYKIIEKKQPVAFWCNPISGHNTLYWYLQNLGQGPELLIRYENEEAVDDSQLPKDRFSAERLKGVDSTLKIQPAELGDSAVYLCASSPSGRPQETQYFGPGTRLLVL.

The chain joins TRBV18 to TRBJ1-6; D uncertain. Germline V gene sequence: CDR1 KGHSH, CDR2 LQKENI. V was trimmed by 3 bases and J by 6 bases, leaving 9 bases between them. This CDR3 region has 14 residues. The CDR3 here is CASSPGFLNSPLHF. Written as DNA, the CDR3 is TGTGCCAGCTCACCTGGCTTCCTTAATTCACCCCTCCACTTT. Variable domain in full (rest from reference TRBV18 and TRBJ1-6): NAGVMQNPRHLVRRRGQEARLRCSPMKGHSHVYWYRQLPEEGLKFMVYLQKENIIDESGMPKERFSAEFPKEGPSILRIQQVVRGDSAAYFCASSPGFLNSPLHFGNGTRLTVT.

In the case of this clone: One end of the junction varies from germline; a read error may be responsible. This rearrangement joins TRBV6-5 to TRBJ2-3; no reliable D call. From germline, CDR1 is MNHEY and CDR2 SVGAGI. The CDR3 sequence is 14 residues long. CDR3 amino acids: CASSWATNTDTQYF. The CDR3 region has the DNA TGTGCCAGTAGTTGGGCCACAAACACAGATACGCAGTATTTT.

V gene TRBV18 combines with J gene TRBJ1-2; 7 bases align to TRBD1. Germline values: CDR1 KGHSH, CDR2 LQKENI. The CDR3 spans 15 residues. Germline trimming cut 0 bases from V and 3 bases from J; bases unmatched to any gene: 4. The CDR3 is CASSPPRQGHYGYTF. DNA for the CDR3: TGTGCCAGCTCACCACCGAGACAGGGACACTATGGCTACACCTTC.

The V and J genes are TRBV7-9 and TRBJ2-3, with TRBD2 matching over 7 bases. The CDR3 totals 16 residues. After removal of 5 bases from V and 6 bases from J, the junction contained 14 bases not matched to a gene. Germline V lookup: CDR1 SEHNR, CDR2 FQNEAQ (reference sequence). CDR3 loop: CASSHEPGLGADTQYF. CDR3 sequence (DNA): TGTGCCAGCAGCCACGAACCCGGACTAGGGGCGGATACGCAGTATTTT.

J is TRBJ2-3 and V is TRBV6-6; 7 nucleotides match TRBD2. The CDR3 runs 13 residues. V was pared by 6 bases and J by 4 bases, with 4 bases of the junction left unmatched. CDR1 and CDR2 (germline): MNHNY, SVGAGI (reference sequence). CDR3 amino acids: CASSTRGADTQYF. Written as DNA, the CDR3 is TGTGCCAGCAGCACACGGGGGGCAGATACGCAGTATTTT.

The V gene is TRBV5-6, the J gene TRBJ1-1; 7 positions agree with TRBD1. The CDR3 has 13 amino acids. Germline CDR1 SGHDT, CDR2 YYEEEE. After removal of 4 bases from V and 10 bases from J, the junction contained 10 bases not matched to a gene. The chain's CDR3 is CASSLADRALAFF. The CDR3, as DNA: TGTGCCAGCAGCCTAGCCGACAGGGCTTTAGCTTTCTTT.

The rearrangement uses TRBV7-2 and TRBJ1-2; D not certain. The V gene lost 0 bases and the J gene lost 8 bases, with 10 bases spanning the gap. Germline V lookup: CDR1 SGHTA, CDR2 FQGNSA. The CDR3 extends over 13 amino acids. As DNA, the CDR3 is TGTGCCAGCAGCTTAGCTAGTGCGGGGGGCTACACCTTC. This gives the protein CASSLASAGGYTF.